The clone carrying this TCR beta chain was found many times. Its specificity is unknown. This record comes from a study of early T cells in non-severe SARS-CoV-2 infection. Looked up from germline, CDR1 is MNHEY and CDR2 is SVGAGI. V shed 6 bases, J shed 6 bases, and the junction held 16 bases outside the gene matches. The CDR3 has 16 residues. Each cDNA molecule carried a unique molecular identifier. Each CDR3 protein gets one entry after TCRdb re-called the 5' RACE reads with MiXCR. The sample consists of some 38,000 distinct CDR3 sequences, roughly 6% of them appearing once. Study conclusions and caveats: Using VDJdb, the matching emphasized anti-spike CD8 responses while missing private and CD4 specificities.

V and J are TRBV6-5 and TRBJ2-7; 8 bases are shared with TRBD1. Sequenced here: whole blood, sampled at baseline. This sequence originates from an adult who was a healthcare worker with PCR-confirmed SARS-CoV-2 infection or an uninfected control (not recorded which). The CDR3 loop reads CASSDRGFHPRAEQYF. Here the CDR3 DNA reads TGTGCCAGCAGCGACAGGGGTTTTCACCCTAGGGCCGAGCAGTACTTC.